This TCR beta chain was recovered during a study of T cells in Graves' hyperthyroidism and ophthalmopathy. Subjects aged 18 to 65 presented with newly diagnosed hyperthyroidism of less than 2 months' duration. Not enrolled were patients with uncontrolled infection, other autoimmune disease, pregnancy or lactation. PBMCs came from about 10 ml fresh peripheral blood. Between the trimmed V and J ends, which lost 4 bases and 4 bases, there was a span of 13 bases. The CDR3 loop spans 14 amino acids. Template material for amplifying TCR beta CDR3 regions consisted of RNA transcripts. An initial round of RT-PCR targeting the TCR CDR3 relied on the HTBI primer set. One entry per CDR3 protein, called by TCRdb with MiXCR from the multiplex PCR reads. The sample contains roughly 300,000 distinct CDR3 sequences, over 11% of which appear only once. This clonotype has a count of ten or more.

The TCR comes from a woman aged 25 to 45 with Graves' hyperthyroidism. Sequenced: blood. The chain links TRBV12-3 or TRBV12-4 to TRBJ1-2, with D possibly being TRBD1 (5 bases). The CDR3, as DNA: TGTGCCAGCAGTTCATTACAGAGGGGCTATGGCTACACCTTC. Translated, it gives CASSSLQRGYGYTF.